These 31 T cell receptor beta chains were sequenced from one sample in a study of Ad26.COV2.S vaccination and SARS-CoV-2 variants. Generated by immunoSEQ multiplex PCR, the TCRdb table keeps only in-frame clones and is missing some. The data contain a few hundred thousand clones, 87% of them seen just once; the ten biggest clones take up roughly 3.2%. Treatment: around 19 received Ad26.COV2.S at low or high dose, single or two shots; five or six received placebo; per-sample allocation not given. Repertoires come from day 63 after the first vaccine or placebo injection. Sequenced material: peripheral blood, taken in a trial of Ad26.COV2.S vaccine versus placebo. The receptors shown here come from a person aged 18 to 59 who received the Ad26.COV2.S COVID-19 vaccine or a placebo.

This clone was counted a single time. The chain couples TRBV13 to TRBJ1-1; D not resolved. The CDR3 consists of 14 residues. Germline V lookup: CDR1 PRHDT, CDR2 FYEKMQ (reference sequence). V was trimmed by 3 bases and J by 0 bases, leaving 8 bases between them. CDR3 coding DNA: TGTGCCAGCAGCTTTGTTTCAATGAACACTGAAGCTTTCTTT. Amino acid sequence: CASSFVSMNTEAFF. The variable domain in full, with the rest retrieved from reference TRBV13 and TRBJ1-1, is AAGVIQSPRHLIKEKRETATLKCYPIPRHDTVYWYQQGPGQDPQFLISFYEKMQSDKGSIPDRFSAQQFSDYHSELNMSSLELGDSALYFCASSFVSMNTEAFFGQGTRLTVV.

The chain is built from TRBV27 and TRBJ2-5; D is ambiguous. The CDR3 totals 13 residues. Germline CDR1 reads MNHEY; CDR2 reads SMNVEV (reference sequence). V shed 5 bases and J shed 1 base, with 8 bases lying between them. The CDR3 spells CASSPPTQETQYF. In nucleotides, the CDR3 is TGTGCCAGCAGTCCCCCGACCCAAGAGACCCAGTACTTC.

The chain is built from TRBV14 and TRBJ1-3, with D possibly matching TRBD1 (6 bases). The CDR3 loop spans 16 amino acids. Per the germline V gene, CDR1 is SGHDN and CDR2 is FVKESK. Trimming pared 0 bases from V and 3 bases from J, leaving 12 bases between. The CDR3 is CASSQDQGPGGNTIYF. The DNA of the CDR3 is TGTGCCAGCAGCCAAGACCAGGGGCCAGGTGGAAACACCATATATTTT.

The chain employs TRBV5-1 and TRBJ2-2; D gene ambiguous. V was trimmed by 1 base and J by 1 base, leaving 5 bases between them. CDR3 length: 14 amino acids. Germline CDR1 reads SGHRS; CDR2 reads YFSETQ. Here the CDR3 reads CASSLTRNTGELFF. The CDR3 DNA is TGCGCCAGCAGCTTGACACGGAACACCGGGGAGCTGTTTTTT.

In this sample, this clone turned up once. The CDR3 region is CASSPTLSTGGYYTGELFF. In DNA, the CDR3 is TGTGCCAGTAGCCCTACCCTGAGCACGGGGGGATATTACACCGGGGAGCTGTTTTTT. This sequence joins TRBV19 and TRBJ2-2, with 7 positions matching TRBD2. This CDR3 comprises 19 residues. From germline, CDR1 is LNHDA and CDR2 SQIVND (reference sequence). The ends lost 6 bases at V and 3 bases at J; junction bases unmatched: 19.

The CDR3 DNA is TGTGCCAGCAGCAACACAGATACGCAGTATTTT. Translated, it gives CASSNTDTQYF. The V gene is TRBV9, the J gene TRBJ2-3; D ambiguous. Trimming removed 4 bases at V and 2 bases at J, with 2 bases between. Germline CDR1 is SGDLS and CDR2 is YYNGEE. The CDR3 spans 11 residues. The variable domain in full, with the rest retrieved from reference TRBV9 and TRBJ2-3, is DSGVTQTPKHLITATGQRVTLRCSPRSGDLSVYWYQQSLDQGLQFLIQYYNGEERAKGNILERFSAQQFPDLHSELNLSSLELGDSALYFCASSNTDTQYFGPGTRLTVL.

The rearrangement links TRBV24-1 to TRBJ1-6; 8 nucleotides match TRBD1. Trimming took 4 bases from V and 3 from J; bases not matched to a gene: 4. The CDR3 contains 16 residues. The germline gives CDR1 KGHDR, CDR2 SFDVKD. The CDR3 region has the DNA TGTGCCACCAGTGACCGAGGACAGGGCTATAATTCACCCCTCCACTTT. Translated, it gives CATSDRGQGYNSPLHF.

The chain's CDR3 is CATSDPGLASTQYF. The CDR3 DNA reads TGTGCCACCAGTGACCCGGGACTAGCGTCTACGCAGTATTTT. J is TRBJ2-3 and V is TRBV24-1, with 10 bases lining up with TRBD2. The CDR3 consists of 14 residues. V was pared by 4 bases and J by 8 bases, with 5 bases of the junction left unmatched. CDR1 is KGHDR and CDR2 is SFDVKD in the germline V gene.

This chain connects TRBV3-1 (or the pseudogene TRBV3-2) to TRBJ2-1, with no clear D. Trimming left V 1 base short and J 5 bases short, with 6 bases between. The CDR3 contains 13 residues. The germline V gene has CDR1 LGHDT and CDR2 YNNKEL (reference sequence). CDR3 nucleotide sequence: TGTGCCAGCAGCCAAGGCCCACACAATGAGCAGTTCTTC. This gives the protein CASSQGPHNEQFF.

This rearrangement joins TRBV30 to TRBJ2-7, with D possibly called TRBD1 or TRBD2 (6 bases each). Germline CDR1 is GTSNPN and CDR2 is SVGIG (reference sequence). V lost 3 bases and J 3 bases, leaving 12 bases between the germline ends. This CDR3 region has 13 residues. CDR3 DNA: TGTGCCTGGAGGGAGGGGGGATTCTACGAGCAGTACTTC. This translates into CAWREGGFYEQYF.

The chain is built from TRBV6-1 and TRBJ1-4; D gene ambiguous. Looked up from germline, CDR1 is MNHNS and CDR2 is SASEGT. The V end was cut by 6 bases, the J end by 7 bases, with 15 bases between. The CDR3 runs to 14 residues. The CDR3 sequence is CASRPWGGREKLFF. CDR3 bases: TGTGCCAGCAGGCCCTGGGGTGGACGTGAAAAACTGTTTTTT.

CDR3 DNA sequence: TGTGCCAGCTCACCATCCCGGGTACCGAATTCACCCCTCCACTTT. It encodes CASSPSRVPNSPLHF. V usage is TRBV18 and J usage is TRBJ1-6; no firm D call. V was pared by 2 bases and J by 7 bases, with 12 bases between. CDR1 and CDR2 from the germline V gene are KGHSH and LQKENI. This CDR3 has 15 amino acids.

V is TRBV2 and J is TRBJ2-3; tentatively, D is TRBD2 (7 bases). V lost 8 bases and J lost 2, with 14 bases in between. The germline V gene has CDR1 SNHLY and CDR2 FYNNEI. The CDR3 is made up of 14 amino acids. The CDR3: CASLWGGPTDTQYF. CDR3 in DNA: TGTGCCAGCTTATGGGGGGGCCCCACAGATACGCAGTATTTT.

This chain links TRBV2 with TRBJ1-6; a possible D gene is TRBD1 (5 bases). V gave up 7 bases and J gave up 4 bases, with 11 bases separating them. Germline-derived CDR1 and CDR2 are SNHLY and FYNNEI. This CDR3 spans 14 amino acids. The CDR3 protein is CASKAGDYNSPLHF. CDR3 bases: TGTGCCAGCAAGGCGGGGGATTATAATTCACCCCTCCACTTT.

In this sample, this clone turned up once. The J gene is TRBJ1-1, the V gene TRBV6-5; maybe TRBD1 (5 bases). V lost 4 bases, J lost 1 base, and 10 bases lay in between. Germline loops: CDR1 MNHEY, CDR2 SVGAGI. This CDR3 is built from 14 residues. The CDR3 region is CASSWGRKNTEAFF. CDR3 sequence (DNA): TGTGCCAGCAGTTGGGGACGGAAGAACACTGAAGCTTTCTTT.

The chain's CDR3 is CASSYSGQGAKNIQYF. The CDR3 region has the DNA TGTGCCAGCAGTTACTCCGGGCAAGGGGCCAAAAACATTCAGTACTTC. The chain carries TRBV6-5 and TRBJ2-4, with D unclear. Germline V gene data show CDR1 as MNHEY and CDR2 as SVGAGI. This CDR3 spans 16 amino acids. V shed 0 bases and J shed 1 base, with 10 bases lying between them.

V is TRBV3-1 (or the pseudogene TRBV3-2) and J is TRBJ1-3; D perhaps matches TRBD1 (6 bases). The V end was cut by 3 bases, the J end by 0 bases, with 18 bases between. The CDR3 totals 18 residues. Germline V CDR1 and CDR2: LGHDT, YNNKEL (reference sequence). CDR3 protein: CASSHLLGHPSSGNTIYF. For the CDR3, the DNA is TGTGCCAGCAGCCACCTCCTGGGACACCCGAGCTCTGGAAACACCATATATTTT.

This clone was detected only once. The CDR3 sequence: CSVGPGVAKNIQYF. DNA for the CDR3: TGCAGCGTTGGCCCGGGGGTTGCCAAAAACATTCAGTACTTC. This chain joins TRBV29-1 and TRBJ2-4; weak D call: TRBD2 (6 bases). V gave up 4 bases and J gave up 1 base, with 11 bases separating them. The germline gives CDR1 SQVTM, CDR2 ANQGSEA. This CDR3 region has 14 residues.

The chain uses TRBV6-6 and TRBJ1-5; perhaps TRBD1 as D (5 bases). Between the trimmed V and J ends, which lost 5 bases and 1 base, there was a span of 9 bases. The CDR3 spans 14 residues. From germline, CDR1 is MNHNY and CDR2 SVGAGI (reference sequence). CDR3 coding DNA: TGTGCCAGCAGTGACAGTTTGAGCAATCAGCCCCAGCATTTT. Translating it yields CASSDSLSNQPQHF.

The CDR3 is CATSRDFGRMSYTF. The CDR3 nucleotides are TGTGCCACCAGCAGAGATTTTGGCCGGATGAGCTACACCTTC. The chain is built from TRBV15 and TRBJ1-2, with D uncertain. Trimming left V 0 bases short and J 9 bases short, with 14 bases between. The CDR3 extends over 14 amino acids. Germline CDR1 is LNHNV and CDR2 is YYDKDF (reference sequence).

The rearrangement uses TRBV9 and TRBJ2-1; D is possibly TRBD1 (5 bases). This CDR3 region has 12 residues. V lost 4 bases and J 6 bases, leaving 8 bases between the germline ends. Per germline, CDR1 SGDLS and CDR2 YYNGEE. Here the CDR3 reads CASSLGANEQFF. CDR3 DNA: TGTGCCAGCAGCCTAGGGGCCAATGAGCAGTTCTTC.

This chain uses TRBV19 with TRBJ1-2; D is perhaps TRBD1 (6 bases). The V gene's germline CDR1 is LNHDA and CDR2 SQIVND (reference sequence). Trimming took 5 bases from V and 2 from J, leaving 18 bases between them. The CDR3 contains 16 residues. The CDR3 nucleotides are TGTGCCAGTAGTTTCGCTTCCCGGAGGGGGAACTATGGCTACACCTTC. Protein: CASSFASRRGNYGYTF.

CDR3 region: CASSIAPGDRRRNQPQHF. CDR3 bases: TGTGCCAGTAGTATAGCCCCAGGGGACAGGCGACGCAATCAGCCCCAGCATTTT. The gene calls are TRBV19 and TRBJ1-5, with 8 bases matching TRBD1. The J segment lost 2 bases and the V segment lost 1 base, leaving 10 bases of the junction unmatched. The CDR3 length is 18 residues. Germline V gene lookup returns CDR1 LNHDA and CDR2 SQIVND (reference sequence).

The V and J genes are TRBV6-5 and TRBJ1-4; D gene uncertain. V was cut by 6 bases and J by 7 bases, with 15 bases left in between. The length of the CDR3 is 14 residues. Germline V gene sequence: CDR1 MNHEY, CDR2 SVGAGI. The DNA for the CDR3 is TGTGCCAGCAGAACCGGTTTCGAGGGTGAAAAACTGTTTTTT. Residues: CASRTGFEGEKLFF.

This clone was observed a few times. J is TRBJ1-1 and V is TRBV11-2; D is ambiguous. The CDR3 is made up of 13 amino acids. Trimming cost V 1 base and J 0 bases, with 3 bases left between them. CDR1 SGHAT and CDR2 FQNNGV come from the germline V gene. Written as DNA, the CDR3 is TGTGCCAGCAGCTTAGCCATGAACACTGAAGCTTTCTTT. Translated, it gives CASSLAMNTEAFF.

This clone appeared a single time. CDR3 protein: CASSYSARAYEQYF. CDR3 nucleotide sequence: TGTGCCAGCAGTTACTCAGCCAGGGCTTACGAGCAGTACTTC. This chain uses TRBV6-5 with TRBJ2-7; tentatively, D is TRBD1 (5 bases). V was pared by 0 bases and J by 4 bases, with 10 bases between. The germline CDR1 and CDR2 sequences are MNHEY and SVGAGI. This CDR3 spans 14 amino acids.

V gene TRBV12-3 or TRBV12-4 combines with J gene TRBJ2-5; no firm D call. Trimming pared 6 bases from V and 2 bases from J, leaving 10 bases between. The length of the CDR3 is 13 residues. DNA of the CDR3: TGTGCCAGCAGCTTCATGGGTCAAGAGACCCAGTACTTC. Amino acids: CASSFMGQETQYF.

The genes are TRBV4-1 and TRBJ2-7; D unresolved. Germline lookup yields CDR1 MGHRA and CDR2 YSYEKL. Trimming cost V 0 bases and J 0 bases, with 9 bases left between them. CDR3 length: 15 amino acids. This chain's CDR3 is CASSQDWQSSYEQYF. CDR3 nucleotide sequence: TGCGCCAGCAGCCAAGATTGGCAGTCCTCCTACGAGCAGTACTTC.

The chain has TRBV15 and TRBJ1-5; no firm D call. The CDR3 runs to 12 residues. Germline values: CDR1 LNHNV, CDR2 YYDKDF (reference sequence). The V end lost 6 bases, the J end lost 2 bases, and 5 bases lay between the germline ends. The CDR3 bases are TGTGCCACCAGGAAAGGCAATCAGCCCCAGCATTTT. Its protein is CATRKGNQPQHF.

The chain is built from TRBV6-2 or TRBV6-3 and TRBJ1-1; possible D gene TRBD1, 5 bases. The CDR3 spans 14 residues. The V and J ends lost 2 bases and 4 bases respectively, with 11 bases between them. Germline CDR1 reads MNHEY; CDR2 reads SVGEGT. CDR3 sequence: CASSYPGGGTEAFF. Here the CDR3 DNA reads TGTGCCAGCAGTTACCCCGGCGGGGGCACTGAAGCTTTCTTT.

The chain combines TRBV12-3 or TRBV12-4 with TRBJ1-2, with TRBD1 matching 7 bases. The CDR3 runs to 13 residues. Unmatched junction bases numbered 5, after V lost 2 bases and J lost 8 bases. In DNA, the CDR3 is TGTGCCAGCAGTTTACGTCAGGGGGGCGGCTACACCTTC. Translated, it gives CASSLRQGGGYTF.